One and the same sample provided the 25 T cell receptor beta chains below, sequenced in a study of cytomegalovirus exposure and HLA in healthy donors. The PCR contained 60 Vbeta and 13 Jbeta primers. The repertoire was sequenced with immunoSEQ multiplex PCR; TCRdb's copy has only in-frame clones and lacks some. The sample lists over 95,000 clones, under 70% occurring once. Sequencing was done on a sample of PBMCs. The receptors were gathered from a man between 18 and 35 years old in good health and CMV-seropositive.

The gene calls are TRBV29-1 and TRBJ2-1; 10 nucleotides line up with TRBD2. V trimming: 2 bases; J trimming: 7 bases; junction bases outside the gene matches: 5. This CDR3 comprises 14 residues. The V gene's germline CDR1 is SQVTM and CDR2 ANQGSEA. This chain's CDR3 is CSVEQRGGLNEQFF. In nucleotides, the CDR3 is TGCAGCGTTGAACAGCGGGGGGGTCTTAATGAGCAGTTCTTC.

J is TRBJ2-7 and V is TRBV4-1, with 11 bases identical to TRBD1. This CDR3 has 16 residues. J gave up 2 bases and V 3 bases, and 6 bases lay outside the gene matches. Germline CDR1 MGHRA, CDR2 YSYEKL. CDR3 DNA: TGCGCCAGCAGCCACACACCGGGACAGGGGGCCTACGAGCAGTACTTC. Its translation is CASSHTPGQGAYEQYF.

The rearrangement uses TRBV6-5 and TRBJ1-2; D gene uncertain. From germline, CDR1 is MNHEY and CDR2 SVGAGI. The CDR3 has 16 residues. The V gene lost 3 bases and the J gene lost 4 bases, with 18 bases spanning the gap. In DNA, the CDR3 is TGTGCCAGCAGTTATAGCCCTGACGGAAGCGGCTATGGCTACACCTTC. Translating gives CASSYSPDGSGYGYTF.

The chain joins TRBV27 to TRBJ2-6; maybe TRBD1 (6 bases). Germline V gene data show CDR1 as MNHEY and CDR2 as SMNVEV (reference sequence). CDR3 size: 15 residues. Trimming took off 8 bases at V and 3 bases at J, with 14 bases between the two ends. The CDR3 spells CASASGELGANVLTF. The CDR3 bases are TGTGCCAGCGCCTCAGGGGAACTTGGGGCCAACGTCCTGACTTTC.

The genes are TRBV2 and TRBJ1-2, with D possibly matching TRBD1 (6 bases). CDR3 length equals 14 residues. Germline V lookup: CDR1 SNHLY, CDR2 FYNNEI. The ends were cut back, 10 bases at V and 2 bases at J, with 17 bases in the middle. Written as DNA, the CDR3 is TGTGCCACCATTCCCCAGCAGGGGAACTATGGCTACACCTTC. Protein sequence: CATIPQQGNYGYTF.

The chain carries TRBV25-1 and TRBJ1-2, with 7 nucleotides matching TRBD1. Germline values: CDR1 MGHDK, CDR2 SYGVNS. The CDR3 extends over 15 amino acids. J gave up 2 bases and V 5 bases, and 8 bases lay outside the gene matches. Here the CDR3 reads CASSQLGTDNYGYTF. The CDR3 DNA follows: TGTGCCAGCAGTCAACTCGGGACAGACAACTATGGCTACACCTTC.

V usage is TRBV2 and J usage is TRBJ1-5; 7 nucleotides match TRBD1. CDR1 and CDR2 (germline): SNHLY, FYNNEI. The CDR3 sequence is 15 residues long. Trimming removed 6 bases from V and 0 bases from J; junction bases left unmatched: 5. The CDR3 DNA follows: TGTGCCAGCAGCTTACAGGGGAATAGCAATCAGCCCCAGCATTTT. Protein: CASSLQGNSNQPQHF.

The V and J genes are TRBV11-3 and TRBJ2-1, with TRBD1 matching 10 bases. V was pared by 6 bases and J by 9 bases, with 8 bases of the junction left unmatched. The CDR3 loop spans 14 amino acids. Looked up from germline, CDR1 is SGHNT and CDR2 is YENEEA. Here the CDR3 reads CASRGTGEIAEQFF. DNA for the CDR3: TGTGCCAGCAGAGGGACAGGGGAGATCGCTGAGCAGTTCTTC.

The CDR3 loop is CSVASRTGLNTEAFF. The DNA of the CDR3 is TGCAGCGTTGCCTCTAGGACAGGGTTGAACACTGAAGCTTTCTTT. The chain links TRBV29-1 to TRBJ1-1, with 8 positions matching TRBD1. The CDR3 spans 15 residues. The germline gives CDR1 SQVTM, CDR2 ANQGSEA. Germline trimming cut 4 bases from V and 0 bases from J; bases unmatched to any gene: 7.

V usage is TRBV28 and J usage is TRBJ2-7; D call uncertain. V lost 5 bases to trimming and J lost 3 bases, with 14 bases between them. Germline CDR1 is MDHEN and CDR2 is SYDVKM. The CDR3 is made up of 14 amino acids. In DNA form, the CDR3 reads TGTGCCAGCAGTCCCCCGGCCAGGCTCTACGAGCAGTACTTC. Translated: CASSPPARLYEQYF.

This clone was found a few times. V usage is TRBV7-2 and J usage is TRBJ2-1; tentative D call: TRBD2 (5 bases). V was cut by 2 bases and J by 9 bases, with 14 bases left in between. CDR1 and CDR2 (germline): SGHTA, FQGNSA. The CDR3 covers 14 residues. CDR3 in DNA: TGTGCCAGCAGCTTAAGTGTTGAGAGCGGTGAGCAGTTCTTC. Encoded protein: CASSLSVESGEQFF. The full variable domain, its missing parts supplied by reference TRBV7-2 and TRBJ2-1, is GAGVSQSPSNKVTEKGKDVELRCDPISGHTALYWYRQSLGQGLEFLIYFQGNSAPDKSGLPSDRFSAERTGGSVSTLTIQRTQQEDSAVYLCASSLSVESGEQFFGPGTRLTVL.

This clone has just a few counts. The rearrangement uses TRBV7-2 and TRBJ2-7, with D unclear. This CDR3 has 17 residues. The V end was cut by 5 bases, the J end by 0 bases, with 20 bases between. Germline V gene sequence: CDR1 SGHTA, CDR2 FQGNSA. The CDR3 DNA reads TGTGCCAGCAGCCCGTATGTCGGCGGATTAAGCTCCTACGAGCAGTACTTC. It yields the protein CASSPYVGGLSSYEQYF.

The genes are TRBV5-4 and TRBJ2-1; 10 bases align to TRBD2. Trimming at V came to 4 bases and at J to 4 bases, leaving 8 bases not matched to a gene. The germline V gene has CDR1 SGHNT and CDR2 YYREEE (reference sequence). The CDR3 has 16 residues. The CDR3 protein is CASSPLSGGGYNEQFF. For the CDR3, the DNA is TGTGCCAGCAGCCCACTAAGCGGGGGGGGTTACAATGAGCAGTTCTTC.

This clone was counted a few times. The rearrangement uses TRBV4-2 and TRBJ1-6; D ambiguous. V dropped 0 bases and J dropped 11 bases, with 11 bases sitting between them. Looked up from germline, CDR1 is LGHNA and CDR2 is YNFKEQ. CDR3 length: 14 amino acids. The chain's CDR3 is CASSQDRTWPPLHF. The CDR3 bases are TGTGCCAGCAGCCAAGATCGAACCTGGCCACCCCTCCACTTT.

The rearrangement joins TRBV10-2 to TRBJ2-7; 10 bases line up with TRBD1. Trimming cost V 1 base and J 3 bases; bases outside gene matches: 3. The CDR3 contains 15 residues. CDR1 and CDR2 (germline): WSHSY, SAAADI. CDR3 in DNA: TGCGCCAGCAGTGAGTTGGGACAGGGGCGCTACGAGCAGTACTTC. Translation: CASSELGQGRYEQYF.

The V gene is TRBV4-1, the J gene TRBJ2-1; 14 bases agree with TRBD2. V shed 1 base, J shed 5 bases, and the junction held 1 base outside the gene matches. This CDR3 has 16 amino acids. Germline CDR1 MGHRA, CDR2 YSYEKL. The CDR3 DNA reads as TGCGCCAGCAGCCAAGTGGGACTAGCGGGGGACAATGAGCAGTTCTTC. Its protein is CASSQVGLAGDNEQFF.

The chain links TRBV19 to TRBJ2-5, with 10 bases fitting TRBD2. V lost 5 bases and J lost 1; bases outside the gene matches: 4. Germline lookup yields CDR1 LNHDA and CDR2 SQIVND (reference sequence). The CDR3 has 15 residues. In DNA, the CDR3 is TGTGCCAGTAGTGCCAGGACTAGCGGCCAAGAGACCCAGTACTTC. Amino acids: CASSARTSGQETQYF.

The V call is TRBV11-3, the J call TRBJ2-1; D not resolved. V lost 2 bases to trimming and J lost 2 bases, with 4 bases between them. The V gene's germline CDR1 is SGHNT and CDR2 YENEEA. The length of the CDR3 is 13 residues. DNA of the CDR3: TGTGCCAGCAGCTTATCCACCTACAATGAGCAGTTCTTC. It specifies CASSLSTYNEQFF.

In its sample, this clone was seen a few times. The rearrangement joins TRBV29-1 to TRBJ2-3, with TRBD1 matching over 8 bases. The CDR3 is 16 amino acids. J gave up 5 bases and V 3 bases, and 13 bases lay outside the gene matches. Germline V gene sequence: CDR1 SQVTM, CDR2 ANQGSEA. CDR3 amino acids: CSVDPGAGGRIDTQYF. Written as DNA, the CDR3 is TGCAGCGTTGACCCTGGGGCAGGGGGCAGAATAGATACGCAGTATTTT.

The rearrangement uses TRBV27 and TRBJ2-7, with 9 bases lining up with TRBD2. In germline, CDR1 is MNHEY, CDR2 SMNVEV (reference sequence). V was clipped by 5 bases and J by 4 bases; unmatched bases: 9. CDR3 length equals 15 residues. CDR3 protein: CASSLHASGVYEQYF. The CDR3 DNA reads TGTGCCAGCAGTCTACACGCTAGCGGGGTATACGAGCAGTACTTC.

The rearrangement uses TRBV6-5 and TRBJ1-2; the D is unclear. This CDR3 contains 14 residues. Trimming pared 5 bases from V and 7 bases from J, leaving 17 bases between. CDR1 MNHEY and CDR2 SVGAGI come from the germline V gene. CDR3 DNA sequence: TGTGCCAGCAGTCGACTCGGTGTCGGAGGTGGCTACACCTTC. This encodes CASSRLGVGGGYTF.

The V gene is TRBV6-1, the J gene TRBJ1-1; D is perhaps TRBD1 (5 bases). V lost 6 bases and J 8 bases, leaving 13 bases between the germline ends. The germline V gene encodes CDR1 MNHNS and CDR2 SASEGT. The CDR3 has 12 amino acids. The CDR3 DNA reads TGTGCCAGCAGGGTTGACCGGGGGGAAGCTTTCTTT. Translation: CASRVDRGEAFF.

V usage is TRBV11-1 and J usage is TRBJ1-1; D might be TRBD1 (6 bases). Germline CDR1 SGHAT, CDR2 FQDESV (reference sequence). Trimming removed 5 bases from V and 3 bases from J, with 10 bases in between. This CDR3 contains 13 residues. CDR3 loop: CASSTRTDTEAFF. The CDR3 DNA follows: TGTGCCAGCAGCACCCGGACAGACACTGAAGCTTTCTTT.

This chain connects TRBV6-5 to TRBJ1-1, with D possibly being TRBD1 (5 bases). Germline CDR1 is MNHEY and CDR2 is SVGAGI. V was trimmed by 6 bases and J by 3 bases, leaving 14 bases between them. There are 14 residues in the CDR3. This chain's CDR3 is CASRSRDRHTEAFF. The CDR3, as DNA: TGTGCCAGCAGGTCACGAGACAGACACACTGAAGCTTTCTTT.

The chain joins TRBV30 to TRBJ1-2; 10 bases map to TRBD1. The germline CDR1 and CDR2 sequences are GTSNPN and SVGIG (reference sequence). Trimming took 1 base from V and 8 from J; bases not matched to a gene: 4. The CDR3 is made up of 13 amino acids. CDR3 bases: TGTGCCTGGAGTGGGACAGGGGGAAACGGCTACACCTTC. Amino acids: CAWSGTGGNGYTF.